This entry concerns a single T cell receptor beta chain. This record belongs to a study of blood T cell repertoires in COVID-19. V lost 3 bases and J lost 7, with 16 bases in between. This CDR3 spans 14 amino acids. Germline V gene lookup returns CDR1 SGHRS and CDR2 YFSETQ. The data were produced by immunoSEQ multiplex PCR, yet TCRdb's version contains in-frame clones alone and is incomplete. This repertoire shows under 200,000 clones, 85% to 90% found once; its top ten account for roughly 5.5%. This receptor was taken from a middle-aged man with active or convalescent COVID-19. The chain employs TRBV5-1 and TRBJ1-2; weak D call: TRBD1 (6 bases). The sequenced sample consisted of peripheral blood. Here the CDR3 reads CASSSQQGPGGYTF. In nucleotides, the CDR3 is TGCGCCAGCAGCTCACAACAGGGACCTGGTGGCTACACCTTC.